This entry is about one T cell receptor beta chain. This specimen comes from a study of cytomegalovirus exposure and HLA in healthy donors. The CDR3 totals 14 residues. CDR1 and CDR2 from the germline V gene are GTSNPN and SVGIG (reference sequence). Unmatched junction bases numbered 4, after V lost 4 bases and J lost 1 base. The PCR employed 60 Vbeta primers together with 13 Jbeta primers. Profiling relied on immunoSEQ multiplex PCR, and the TCRdb table lists in-frame clones only, not all of them. This repertoire shows roughly 170,000 clones, approximately 81% found once; its top ten account for around 2.5%.

The rearrangement joins TRBV30 to TRBJ2-3, with 8 bases fitting TRBD1. The TCR originated in a female donor in good health and CMV-seronegative. The sample comprised PBMCs. The DNA for the CDR3 is TGTGCCTGGATGCGGACAGGGCGCACAGATACGCAGTATTTT. This encodes CAWMRTGRTDTQYF. Variable domain in full (rest from reference TRBV30 and TRBJ2-3): SQTIHQWPATLVQPVGSPLSLECTVEGTSNPNLYWYRQAAGRGLQLLFYSVGIGQISSEVPQNLSASRPQDRQFILSSKKLLLSDSGFYLCAWMRTGRTDTQYFGPGTRLTVL.